This section outlines one T cell receptor (beta chain) sequence together with its context. The antigen remains unidentified. A single record per CDR3 protein comes from TCRdb applying MiXCR to the 5' RACE reads. The data contain approximately 30,000 distinct CDR3 sequences, less than 25% of them singletons. Regarding the study as a whole: The TCR gene usage of tumor memory CD4+ T cells clustered together with blood and lymph node memory CD4+ cells and with lymph node naive CD4+ cells.

This CDR3 contains 16 residues. Between the trimmed V and J ends, which lost 6 bases and 3 bases, there was a span of 20 bases. The TCR was taken from a female donor with breast cancer. V is TRBV12-3 or TRBV12-4 and J is TRBJ1-1; D gene unclear. The sample comprised memory CD4+ T cells sorted from blood. Subset of the sample: memory CD4+ T cells, CD4+CD45RO+CD25-. The chain's CDR3 is CASSRDVKVLDTEAFF. As DNA, the CDR3 is TGTGCCAGCAGCCGCGACGTAAAAGTGTTGGACACTGAAGCTTTCTTT.